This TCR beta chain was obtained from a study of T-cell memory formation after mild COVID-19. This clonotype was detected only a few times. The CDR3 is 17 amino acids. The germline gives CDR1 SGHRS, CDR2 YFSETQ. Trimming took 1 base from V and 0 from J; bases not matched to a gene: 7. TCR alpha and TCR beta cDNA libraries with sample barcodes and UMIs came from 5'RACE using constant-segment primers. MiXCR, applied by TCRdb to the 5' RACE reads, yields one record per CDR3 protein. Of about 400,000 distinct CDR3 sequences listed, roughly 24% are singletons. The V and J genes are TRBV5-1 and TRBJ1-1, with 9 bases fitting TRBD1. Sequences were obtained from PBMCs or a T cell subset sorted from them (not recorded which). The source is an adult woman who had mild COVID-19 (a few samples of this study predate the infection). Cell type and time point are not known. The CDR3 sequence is CASSLSGTGFMNTEAFF. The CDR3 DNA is TGCGCCAGCAGCTTGTCCGGGACAGGGTTCATGAACACTGAAGCTTTCTTT.